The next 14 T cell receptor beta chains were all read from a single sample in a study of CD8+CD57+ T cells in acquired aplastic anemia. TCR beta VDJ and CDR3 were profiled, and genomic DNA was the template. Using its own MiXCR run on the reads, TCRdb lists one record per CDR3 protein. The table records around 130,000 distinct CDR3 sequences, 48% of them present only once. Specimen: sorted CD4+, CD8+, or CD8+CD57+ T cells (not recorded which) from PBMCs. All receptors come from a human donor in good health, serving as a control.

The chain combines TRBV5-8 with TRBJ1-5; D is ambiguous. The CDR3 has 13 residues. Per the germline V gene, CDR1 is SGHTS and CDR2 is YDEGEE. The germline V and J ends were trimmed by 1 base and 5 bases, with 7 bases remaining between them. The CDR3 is CASSLSEYQPQHF. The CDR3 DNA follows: TGTGCCAGCAGCTTGAGTGAGTATCAGCCCCAGCATTTT.

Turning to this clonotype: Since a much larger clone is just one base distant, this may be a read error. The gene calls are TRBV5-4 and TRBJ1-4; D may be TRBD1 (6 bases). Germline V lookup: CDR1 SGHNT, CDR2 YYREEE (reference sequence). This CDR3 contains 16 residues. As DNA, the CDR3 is TGTGCCGGCAGTTCAGGGGTCGGAGCAACTAATGAAAAACTGTTTTTT. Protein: CAGSSGVGATNEKLFF.

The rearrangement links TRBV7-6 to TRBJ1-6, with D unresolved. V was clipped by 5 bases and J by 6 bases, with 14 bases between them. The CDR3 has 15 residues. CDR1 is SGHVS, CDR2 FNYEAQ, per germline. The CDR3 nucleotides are TGTGCCAGCAGCCCCGCCCTAGTGCCTAATTCACCCCTCCACTTT. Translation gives CASSPALVPNSPLHF. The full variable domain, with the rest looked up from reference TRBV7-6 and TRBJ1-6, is GAGVSQSPRYKVTKRGQDVALRCDPISGHVSLYWYRQALGQGPEFLTYFNYEAQQDKSGLPNDRFSAERPEGSISTLTIQRTEQRDSAMYRCASSPALVPNSPLHFGNGTRLTVT.

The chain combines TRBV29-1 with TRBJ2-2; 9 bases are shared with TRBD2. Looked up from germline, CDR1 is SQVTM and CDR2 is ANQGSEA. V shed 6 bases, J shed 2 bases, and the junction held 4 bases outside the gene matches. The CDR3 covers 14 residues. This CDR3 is CSVRTSANTGELFF. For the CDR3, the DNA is TGCAGCGTGAGGACTAGCGCAAACACCGGGGAGCTGTTTTTT.

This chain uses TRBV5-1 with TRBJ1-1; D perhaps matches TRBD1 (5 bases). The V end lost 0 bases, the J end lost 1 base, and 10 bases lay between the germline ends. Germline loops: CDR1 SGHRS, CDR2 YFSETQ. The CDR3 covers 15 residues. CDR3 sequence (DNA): TGCGCCAGCAGCTTGGAAATAACAGGGAACACTGAAGCTTTCTTT. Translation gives CASSLEITGNTEAFF. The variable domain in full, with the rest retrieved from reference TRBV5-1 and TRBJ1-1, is KAGVTQTPRYLIKTRGQQVTLSCSPISGHRSVSWYQQTPGQGLQFLFEYFSETQRNKGNFPGRFSGRQFSNSRSEMNVSTLELGDSALYLCASSLEITGNTEAFFGQGTRLTVV.

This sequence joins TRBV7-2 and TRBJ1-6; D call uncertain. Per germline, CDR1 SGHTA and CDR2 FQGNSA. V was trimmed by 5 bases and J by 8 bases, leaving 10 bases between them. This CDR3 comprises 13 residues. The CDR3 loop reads CASSPVGDSPLHF. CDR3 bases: TGTGCCAGCAGCCCCGTTGGTGATTCACCCCTCCACTTT.

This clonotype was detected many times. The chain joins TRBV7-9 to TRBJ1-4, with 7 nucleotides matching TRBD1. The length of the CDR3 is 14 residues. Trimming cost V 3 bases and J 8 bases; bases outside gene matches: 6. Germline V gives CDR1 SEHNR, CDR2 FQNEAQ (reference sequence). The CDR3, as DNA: TGTGCCAGCAGCTTCCAGGGGGTGCGGGAAAAACTGTTTTTT. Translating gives CASSFQGVREKLFF.

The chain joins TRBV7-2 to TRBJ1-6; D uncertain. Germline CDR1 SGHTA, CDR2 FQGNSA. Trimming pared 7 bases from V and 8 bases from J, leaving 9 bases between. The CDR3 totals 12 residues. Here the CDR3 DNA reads TGTGCCAGCACAAGGACGGATTCACCCCTCCACTTT. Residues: CASTRTDSPLHF. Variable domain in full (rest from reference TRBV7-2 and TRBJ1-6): GAGVSQSPSNKVTEKGKDVELRCDPISGHTALYWYRQSLGQGLEFLIYFQGNSAPDKSGLPSDRFSAERTGGSVSTLTIQRTQQEDSAVYLCASTRTDSPLHFGNGTRLTVT.

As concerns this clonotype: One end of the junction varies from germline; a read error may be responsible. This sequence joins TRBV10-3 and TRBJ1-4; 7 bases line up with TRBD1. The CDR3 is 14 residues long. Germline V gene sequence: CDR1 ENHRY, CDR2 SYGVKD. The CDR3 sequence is CAISDRGQNEKLFF. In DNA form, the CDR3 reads TGTGCCATCAGTGATAGGGGGCAAAATGAGAAACTGTTTTTT.

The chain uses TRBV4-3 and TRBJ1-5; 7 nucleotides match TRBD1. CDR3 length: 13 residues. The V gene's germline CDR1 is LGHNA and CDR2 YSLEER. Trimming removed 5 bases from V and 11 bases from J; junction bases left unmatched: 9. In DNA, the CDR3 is TGCGCCAGCAGCGAAGGACAGGCCACATCCCAGCATTTT. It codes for CASSEGQATSQHF.

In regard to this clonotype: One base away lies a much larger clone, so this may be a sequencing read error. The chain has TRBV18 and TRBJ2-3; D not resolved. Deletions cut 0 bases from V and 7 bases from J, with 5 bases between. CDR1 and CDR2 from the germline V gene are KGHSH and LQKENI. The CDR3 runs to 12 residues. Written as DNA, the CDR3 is TGTGCCAGCTCACCACCCGCATATACGCAGTATTTT. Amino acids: CASSPPAYTQYF.

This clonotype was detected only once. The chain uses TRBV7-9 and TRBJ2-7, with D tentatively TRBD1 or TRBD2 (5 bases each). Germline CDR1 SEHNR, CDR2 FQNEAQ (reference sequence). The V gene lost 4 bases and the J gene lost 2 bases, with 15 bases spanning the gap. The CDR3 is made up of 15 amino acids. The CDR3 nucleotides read TGTGCCAGCAGCTCAAAGGGTGGGGGAACCTACGAGCAGTACTTC. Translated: CASSSKGGGTYEQYF.

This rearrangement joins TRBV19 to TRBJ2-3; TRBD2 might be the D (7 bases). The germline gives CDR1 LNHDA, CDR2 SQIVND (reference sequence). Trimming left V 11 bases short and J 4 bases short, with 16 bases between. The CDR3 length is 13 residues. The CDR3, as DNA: TGTGCCTCTACGGGGAGGGGGGCAGATACGCAGTATTTT. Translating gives CASTGRGADTQYF. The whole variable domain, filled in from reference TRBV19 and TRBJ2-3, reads DGGITQSPKYLFRKEGQNVTLSCEQNLNHDAMYWYRQDPGQGLRLIYYSQIVNDFQKGDIAEGYSVSREKKESFPLTVTSAQKNPTAFYLCASTGRGADTQYFGPGTRLTVL.

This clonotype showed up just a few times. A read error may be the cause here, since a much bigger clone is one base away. CDR3 residues: CASTVNTEAFF. For the CDR3, the DNA is TGTGCCAGCACCGTGAACACTGAAGCTTTCTTT. J is TRBJ1-1 and V is TRBV5-4; D is unresolved. The CDR3 is made up of 11 amino acids. Trimming stripped 6 bases from V and 0 bases from J, with 3 bases between. Germline V CDR1 and CDR2: SGHNT, YYREEE (reference sequence).